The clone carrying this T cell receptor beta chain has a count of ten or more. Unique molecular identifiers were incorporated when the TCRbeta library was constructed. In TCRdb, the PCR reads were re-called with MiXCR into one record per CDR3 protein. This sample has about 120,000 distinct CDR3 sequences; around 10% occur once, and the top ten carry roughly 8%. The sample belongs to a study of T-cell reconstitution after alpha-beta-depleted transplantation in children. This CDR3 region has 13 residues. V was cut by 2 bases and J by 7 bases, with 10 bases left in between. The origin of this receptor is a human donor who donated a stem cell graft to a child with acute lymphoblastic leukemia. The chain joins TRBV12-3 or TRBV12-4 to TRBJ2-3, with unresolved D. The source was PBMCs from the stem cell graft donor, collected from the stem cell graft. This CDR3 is CASSLSPRHTQYF. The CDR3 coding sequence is TGTGCCAGCAGTTTATCTCCGCGCCATACGCAGTATTTT.